The 26 T cell receptor beta chains reported below all come from one sample, sequenced in a study of cytomegalovirus exposure and HLA in healthy donors. It was with 60 Vbeta and 13 Jbeta primers that the PCR ran. Some clones are missing from TCRdb's copy, which holds only in-frame ones; the method was immunoSEQ multiplex PCR. This sample carries more than 100,000 clones, more than 75% of them seen once, and the ten largest clones take approximately 8.1%. Sequenced: PBMCs. The receptors were sampled from a woman aged 50 to 60 in good health and CMV-seropositive.

The rearrangement joins TRBV28 to TRBJ1-5; perhaps TRBD1 as D (6 bases). This CDR3 comprises 13 residues. Germline CDR1 is MDHEN and CDR2 is SYDVKM. Trimming pared 8 bases from V and 5 bases from J, leaving 13 bases between. This chain's CDR3 is CASCSEGDQPQHF. CDR3 bases: TGTGCCAGCTGCTCCGAGGGGGATCAGCCCCAGCATTTT.

The CDR3 DNA follows: TGTGCCAGCAGTGGGCCCGACAGAGGATACTCACCCCTCCACTTT. As protein: CASSGPDRGYSPLHF. The chain has TRBV27 and TRBJ1-6; D is perhaps TRBD1 (5 bases). Germline CDR1 and CDR2: MNHEY and SMNVEV (reference sequence). V lost 5 bases, J lost 10 bases, and 18 bases lay in between. This CDR3 contains 15 residues.

This chain links TRBV7-8 with TRBJ1-2; possibly TRBD1 for D (5 bases). V dropped 8 bases and J dropped 3 bases, with 13 bases sitting between them. Germline CDR1 and CDR2: SGHVS and FQNEAQ. The CDR3 runs to 13 residues. Written as DNA, the CDR3 is TGTGCCAGCCAGGCGGGGGGGGACTATGGCTACACCTTC. Its protein product is CASQAGGDYGYTF.

This chain links TRBV5-1 with TRBJ1-1; D may be TRBD1 (6 bases). Trimming cost V 0 bases and J 1 base, with 10 bases left between them. This CDR3 is built from 15 residues. Germline loops: CDR1 SGHRS, CDR2 YFSETQ. Written as DNA, the CDR3 is TGCGCCAGCAGCTTGGGTGCCAGGGGGAACACTGAAGCTTTCTTT. Amino acids: CASSLGARGNTEAFF.

V usage is TRBV15 and J usage is TRBJ1-5, with 9 bases lining up with TRBD1. The J segment lost 6 bases and the V segment lost 0 bases, leaving 3 bases of the junction unmatched. There are 15 residues in the CDR3. Germline CDR1 reads LNHNV; CDR2 reads YYDKDF (reference sequence). This CDR3 reads CATSRDWTGVQPQHF. CDR3 sequence (DNA): TGTGCCACCAGCAGAGACTGGACAGGGGTTCAGCCCCAGCATTTT.

This clone was recorded once. An end of the junction differs from the germline gene, which may be a read error. This sample also contains other DNA sequences that code for the same CDR3. This chain joins TRBV4-2 and TRBJ2-7, with 8 nucleotides matching TRBD2. This CDR3 is 17 amino acids long. Germline values: CDR1 LGHNA, CDR2 YNFKEQ. CDR3 in amino acids: CASSQMNPSSGSYEQYF. CDR3 coding DNA: TGTGCCAGCAGCCAAATGAATCCCTCGAGCGGGAGCTACGAACAGTACTTC.

This clone was seen a handful of times. The rearrangement joins TRBV10-1 to TRBJ2-3; 12 bases match TRBD2. Unmatched junction bases numbered 5, after V lost 0 bases and J lost 4 bases. There are 17 residues in the CDR3. The germline V gene encodes CDR1 WNHNN and CDR2 SYGVQD (reference sequence). In DNA form, the CDR3 reads TGCGCCAGCAGTGAGTCCCTAGCGGGGGGGCCCCCAGATACGCAGTATTTT. It specifies CASSESLAGGPPDTQYF.

This sequence joins TRBV30 and TRBJ2-5; 7 bases map to TRBD2. The V segment lost 6 bases and the J segment 4 bases; nucleotides outside the gene matches: 11. The CDR3 spans 14 residues. Germline CDR1 is GTSNPN and CDR2 is SVGIG (reference sequence). CDR3 region: CACPAGDGGETQYF. Here the CDR3 DNA reads TGTGCCTGCCCGGCGGGGGATGGGGGAGAGACCCAGTACTTC.

This clone was found a few times. This chain connects TRBV5-1 to TRBJ2-7; TRBD1 aligns across 8 bases. CDR1 is SGHRS and CDR2 is YFSETQ in the germline V gene. The CDR3 has 15 residues. J lost 7 bases, V lost 0 bases, and 9 bases had no gene match. CDR3 DNA: TGCGCCAGCAGCTTGGGGACAGGGAGTCCGGAGGAGCAGTACTTC. Translation gives CASSLGTGSPEEQYF.

The sample holds a few counts of this clone. V and J are TRBV5-1 and TRBJ2-3; D is undetermined. Trimming pared 0 bases from V and 1 base from J, leaving 12 bases between. The CDR3 has 16 residues. CDR1 SGHRS and CDR2 YFSETQ come from the germline V gene. In DNA form, the CDR3 reads TGCGCCAGCAGCTTGGGGGCTAATTATCGCACAGATACGCAGTATTTT. Protein product: CASSLGANYRTDTQYF.

Details on this clone: Since no conserved phenylalanine or tryptophan closes the CDR3, a read error is the likely cause. This chain joins TRBV10-3 and TRBJ1-1, with 8 bases fitting TRBD1. The V segment lost 1 base and the J segment 1 base; nucleotides outside the gene matches: 5. Germline V gene sequence: CDR1 ENHRY, CDR2 SYGVKD. The CDR3 totals 16 residues. CDR3 coding DNA: TGTGCCATCAGTGAGTTCGGGGGGACAGGGAACACTGAAGCTTTCCTT. As protein: CAISEFGGTGNTEAFL.

The rearrangement uses TRBV5-4 and TRBJ1-2; TRBD1 might be the D (6 bases). Germline V gene sequence: CDR1 SGHNT, CDR2 YYREEE (reference sequence). The CDR3 totals 15 residues. Trimming took off 1 base at V and 2 bases at J, with 12 bases between the two ends. For the CDR3, the DNA is TGTGCCAGCAGCTTGCCAGGGGCGGTCAACTATGGCTACACCTTC. Translation gives CASSLPGAVNYGYTF.

The chain recombines TRBV10-3 with TRBJ2-2, with 9 bases identical to TRBD1. The trim removed 10 bases at V and 4 bases at J, leaving 19 bases unmatched. There are 18 residues in the CDR3. Germline CDR1 is ENHRY and CDR2 is SYGVKD. In DNA form, the CDR3 reads TGTGCCAGCGCGACCGGGACAGGGAACTTAATGAGCACCGGGGAGCTGTTTTTT. It yields the protein CASATGTGNLMSTGELFF.

The chain combines TRBV5-4 with TRBJ1-3; 11 bases agree with TRBD1. V gave up 3 bases and J gave up 0 bases; unmatched junction bases: 2. The CDR3 is 16 residues long. CDR1 and CDR2 from the germline V gene are SGHNT and YYREEE (reference sequence). The DNA of the CDR3 is TGTGCCAGCAGCTCCGGGACAGGGGGCTCTGGAAACACCATATATTTT. As protein: CASSSGTGGSGNTIYF.

This clone was recorded a few times. V usage is TRBV9 and J usage is TRBJ2-7, with D unresolved. CDR1 and CDR2 (germline): SGDLS, YYNGEE. The CDR3 has 15 residues. Between the trimmed V and J ends, which lost 0 bases and 0 bases, there was a span of 10 bases. For the CDR3, the DNA is TGTGCCAGCAGCGTAGGTCCTAGGCCCTCCTACGAGCAGTACTTC. Translated, it gives CASSVGPRPSYEQYF.

This chain joins TRBV2 and TRBJ2-7; perhaps TRBD2 as D (6 bases). Germline V CDR1 and CDR2: SNHLY, FYNNEI. With 6 bases removed from V and 2 bases from J, the gap between germline ends came to 11 bases. The CDR3 sequence is 13 residues long. The CDR3 loop reads CASREGQAYEQYF. In DNA form, the CDR3 reads TGTGCCAGCAGGGAGGGGCAAGCCTACGAGCAGTACTTC.

About this clone: One end of the junction fails to match germline, which may point to a read error. V usage is TRBV7-7 and J usage is TRBJ2-7, with 10 positions matching TRBD2. This CDR3 contains 17 residues. Germline CDR1 reads SSHAT; CDR2 reads FNYEAQ (reference sequence). The CDR3 DNA sequence: TGTGCTAGCAGCTGCCCACTTCCTCCGGGACTAGCGTACGAGCAGTACTTC. This gives the protein CASSCPLPPGLAYEQYF.

The V gene is TRBV29-1, the J gene TRBJ2-5; 9 bases align to TRBD1. Trimming at V came to 4 bases and at J to 5 bases, leaving 11 bases not matched to a gene. This CDR3 is built from 15 residues. Germline CDR1 is SQVTM and CDR2 is ANQGSEA. CDR3 protein: CSVGLLKGTGETQYF. In DNA, the CDR3 is TGCAGCGTTGGTCTCCTGAAGGGGACAGGGGAGACCCAGTACTTC.

The V and J genes are TRBV7-8 and TRBJ1-1; the D gene is possibly TRBD1 (5 bases). V was shortened by 0 bases and J by 2 bases, with 7 bases between the two germline ends. CDR1 and CDR2 (germline): SGHVS, FQNEAQ. The CDR3 extends over 14 amino acids. The chain's CDR3 is CASSLAGHNTEAFF. CDR3 DNA: TGTGCCAGCAGCTTAGCGGGGCACAACACTGAAGCTTTCTTT.

The chain recombines TRBV5-4 with TRBJ2-1, with 7 positions matching TRBD2. CDR1 is SGHNT, CDR2 YYREEE, per germline (reference sequence). The CDR3 runs to 16 residues. V was clipped by 0 bases and J by 4 bases; unmatched bases: 7. CDR3 bases: TGTGCCAGCAGCTTGGCCTCGACGGGGGGTTACAATGAGCAGTTCTTC. Protein: CASSLASTGGYNEQFF.

This clone was detected once. This chain uses TRBV14 with TRBJ2-3; 10 bases map to TRBD2. Germline loops: CDR1 SGHDN, CDR2 FVKESK. This CDR3 spans 16 amino acids. With 4 bases clipped from V and 1 base from J, the junction kept 5 bases outside the gene matches. CDR3 protein: CASSLLAGWGTDTQYF. The DNA of the CDR3 is TGTGCCAGCAGCCTACTAGCGGGATGGGGCACAGATACGCAGTATTTT.

The rearrangement uses TRBV4-2 and TRBJ2-1; TRBD2 agrees at 11 bases. The CDR3 totals 17 residues. V lost 3 bases and J lost 3; bases outside the gene matches: 7. CDR1 LGHNA and CDR2 YNFKEQ come from the germline V gene. CDR3 sequence (DNA): TGTGCCAGCAGCCAGGACGAAACTAGCGGGAGCTACAATGAGCAGTTCTTC. This translates into CASSQDETSGSYNEQFF.

The chain has TRBV11-2 and TRBJ2-1; D unclear. Trimming shortened V by 3 bases and J by 11 bases, and 8 bases separated the two germline ends. This CDR3 has 11 residues. The V gene's germline CDR1 is SGHAT and CDR2 FQNNGV. Here the CDR3 reads CASSFTEKQFF. The CDR3, as DNA: TGTGCCAGCAGCTTTACCGAGAAGCAGTTCTTC.

The genes are TRBV5-5 and TRBJ1-4; 7 bases match TRBD1. CDR1 and CDR2 from the germline V gene are SGHKS and YYEKEE (reference sequence). The CDR3 has 14 amino acids. Unmatched junction bases numbered 3, after V lost 1 base and J lost 6 bases. The CDR3 DNA reads TGTGCCAGCAGCTTGACCAGGGGGGATGAAAAACTGTTTTTT. It translates to CASSLTRGDEKLFF. The variable domain in full, with the rest retrieved from reference TRBV5-5 and TRBJ1-4, is DAGVTQSPTHLIKTRGQQVTLRCSPISGHKSVSWYQQVLGQGPQFIFQYYEKEERGRGNFPDRFSARQFPNYSSELNVNALLLGDSALYLCASSLTRGDEKLFFGSGTQLSVL.

The chain joins TRBV18 to TRBJ2-2; D perhaps matches TRBD1 (5 bases). Trimming took 0 bases from V and 2 from J, leaving 10 bases between them. CDR3 length equals 16 residues. The germline V gene encodes CDR1 KGHSH and CDR2 LQKENI. The CDR3 DNA follows: TGTGCCAGCTCACCACCGGGGCTTTCAAACACCGGGGAGCTGTTTTTT. The encoded protein is CASSPPGLSNTGELFF.

V gene TRBV7-2 combines with J gene TRBJ2-1, with 10 positions matching TRBD2. The CDR3 covers 16 residues. Trimming at V came to 6 bases and at J to 4 bases, leaving 9 bases not matched to a gene. CDR1 and CDR2 (germline): SGHTA, FQGNSA. CDR3 region: CASRSRWTSGYNEQFF. The CDR3 DNA reads TGTGCCAGCAGATCTCGCTGGACTAGCGGATACAATGAGCAGTTCTTC.